These 29 T cell receptor beta chains came from one sample sequenced in a study of T-cell memory formation after mild COVID-19 (dated by TCRdb to the early 2020s). Library method: 5' RACE. Sequencing was performed on an Illumina NovaSeq 6000. The public reads were reprocessed in TCRdb via fastp at Q25 and MiXCR, keeping in-frame beta chains. Rows are combined by CDR3 protein, so each entry shows the most common genes and DNA. This sample gives approximately 100,000 distinct CDR3 sequences in total; 11% of them show up just once. Of the sample, approximately 40% falls within the top ten clones. Sequenced material: PBMCs or a T cell subset sorted from them (not recorded which). Source of these receptors: a man aged 18 to 30 who had mild COVID-19 (a few samples of this study predate the infection). The sample titles of this study are shuffled in the database, so cell type and time point are left out; the donor was told from shared clones.

V usage is TRBV4-3 and J usage is TRBJ2-6, with 8 bases lining up with TRBD2. Germline CDR1 LGHNA, CDR2 YSLEER. CDR3 length: 16 amino acids. V lost 6 bases, J lost 5 bases, and 9 bases stayed unmatched. CDR3 sequence (DNA): TGCGCCAGCAGTCGCGGGACTAGTCCCCGGGCCAACGTCCTGACTTTC. Protein product: CASSRGTSPRANVLTF.

This clonotype has a handful of counts. This chain joins TRBV4-2 and TRBJ2-2; D unresolved. V lost 1 base and J 6 bases, leaving 6 bases between the germline ends. Germline-derived CDR1 and CDR2 are LGHNA and YNFKEQ. This CDR3 has 13 residues. The CDR3 nucleotides read TGTGCCAGCAGCCAAGTAATATCCGGGGAGCTGTTTTTT. Its protein is CASSQVISGELFF.

This clonotype was seen a few times. This sequence joins TRBV7-9 and TRBJ1-1; D is ambiguous. Trimming left V 5 bases short and J 1 base short, with 8 bases between. Germline-derived CDR1 and CDR2 are SEHNR and FQNEAQ (reference sequence). CDR3 length: 13 amino acids. The CDR3 spells CASSPPGNTEAFF. CDR3 in DNA: TGTGCCAGCAGCCCCCCAGGGAACACTGAAGCTTTCTTT.

This chain connects TRBV12-3 or TRBV12-4 to TRBJ2-7; possible D gene TRBD2, 5 bases. The CDR3 is 13 residues long. Trimming removed 3 bases from V and 6 bases from J, with 12 bases in between. Here the CDR3 reads CASSFSRAGEQYV. In nucleotides, the CDR3 is TGTGCCAGCAGTTTTTCCCGGGCGGGCGAGCAGTACGTC.

This clonotype was detected a few times. At one end the junction does not follow the germline gene, possibly because of a read error. The chain employs TRBV18 and TRBJ1-4, with D maybe TRBD1 (5 bases). Germline CDR1 reads KGHSH; CDR2 reads LQKENI. The CDR3 length is 15 residues. CDR3: CASSPSPGTSEKLFF. CDR3 bases: TGTGCCAGCTCACCTAGCCCGGGGACTAGTGAAAAACTGTTTTTT.

The chain uses TRBV6-5 and TRBJ2-2; D ambiguous. CDR1 MNHEY and CDR2 SVGAGI come from the germline V gene. V was trimmed by 1 base and J by 3 bases, leaving 9 bases between them. The CDR3 has 15 residues. In DNA, the CDR3 is TGTGCCAGCAGTTACTACAACACAGACACCGGGGAGCTGTTTTTT. It yields the protein CASSYYNTDTGELFF.

This clonotype was counted only a few times. CDR3 amino acids: CSAESGAYNEQFF. DNA for the CDR3: TGCAGTGCGGAGTCCGGCGCCTACAATGAGCAGTTCTTC. The chain links TRBV20-1 to TRBJ2-1; D not certain. Germline V gene lookup returns CDR1 DFQATT and CDR2 SNEGSKA (reference sequence). Trimming removed 6 bases from V and 2 bases from J, with 11 bases in between. The CDR3 spans 13 residues.

The V and J genes are TRBV20-1 and TRBJ1-2; 8 positions agree with TRBD1. J lost 3 bases, V lost 3 bases, and 9 bases had no gene match. Germline V CDR1 and CDR2: DFQATT, SNEGSKA (reference sequence). This CDR3 contains 15 residues. The CDR3 DNA is TGCAGTGCTAGGGGGACAGGCAAGTTCTACTATGGCTACACCTTC. Protein sequence: CSARGTGKFYYGYTF.

The CDR3 sequence is CSVTLTETGELFF. For the CDR3, the DNA is TGCAGCGTTACTCTGACAGAGACCGGGGAGCTGTTTTTT. The chain recombines TRBV29-1 with TRBJ2-2, with a weak D call TRBD1 (5 bases). V was cut by 5 bases and J by 5 bases, with 12 bases left in between. The CDR3 has 13 residues. Per the germline V gene, CDR1 is SQVTM and CDR2 is ANQGSEA.

V is TRBV7-2 and J is TRBJ1-1; no clear D gene. Germline CDR1 SGHTA, CDR2 FQGNSA. Trimming shortened V by 6 bases and J by 1 base, and 12 bases separated the two germline ends. The CDR3 spans 14 residues. The CDR3 loop is CASRTRETNTEAFF. The CDR3 DNA follows: TGTGCCAGCAGAACACGCGAAACGAACACTGAAGCTTTCTTT.

This clonotype is judged medium-sized (0.01 to 0.1%). The genes are TRBV7-8 and TRBJ1-6; tentative D call: TRBD1 (5 bases). V gave up 5 bases and J gave up 2 bases, with 19 bases separating them. Germline V gives CDR1 SGHVS, CDR2 FQNEAQ. The CDR3 consists of 18 residues. The CDR3 loop reads CASSTTTRDSTYNSPLHF. In DNA, the CDR3 is TGTGCCAGCAGCACAACTACCCGGGACTCCACCTATAATTCACCCCTCCACTTT. Filled out from reference TRBV7-8 and TRBJ1-6, the complete variable domain reads GAGVSQSPRYKVAKRGQDVALRCDPISGHVSLFWYQQALGQGPEFLTYFQNEAQLDKSGLPSDRFFAERPEGSVSTLKIQRTQQEDSAVYLCASSTTTRDSTYNSPLHFGNGTRLTVT.

The J gene is TRBJ2-1, the V gene TRBV7-8; 9 bases match TRBD2. Germline V gives CDR1 SGHVS, CDR2 FQNEAQ. V lost 8 bases, J lost 0 bases, and 5 bases stayed unmatched. The CDR3 runs to 15 residues. In nucleotides, the CDR3 is TGTGCCAGCTCTCGTAGCGGGAGCTCCTACAATGAGCAGTTCTTC. Protein product: CASSRSGSSYNEQFF.

This rearrangement joins TRBV7-8 to TRBJ2-5, with 9 bases fitting TRBD2. V gave up 5 bases and J gave up 3 bases; unmatched junction bases: 10. There are 16 residues in the CDR3. Germline-derived CDR1 and CDR2 are SGHVS and FQNEAQ. The CDR3 reads CASSPTGTSNKETQYF. CDR3 DNA: TGTGCCAGCAGCCCGACCGGGACTAGCAATAAAGAGACCCAGTACTTC. Variable domain in full (rest from reference TRBV7-8 and TRBJ2-5): GAGVSQSPRYKVAKRGQDVALRCDPISGHVSLFWYQQALGQGPEFLTYFQNEAQLDKSGLPSDRFFAERPEGSVSTLKIQRTQQEDSAVYLCASSPTGTSNKETQYFGPGTRLLVL.

V gene TRBV9 combines with J gene TRBJ2-3; 9 bases line up with TRBD2. Trimming cost V 0 bases and J 1 base; bases outside gene matches: 6. This CDR3 spans 17 amino acids. Germline V CDR1 and CDR2: SGDLS, YYNGEE. Here the CDR3 DNA reads TGTGCCAGCAGCGTAGGTCTAGCTAGCGGGGGCACAGATACGCAGTATTTT. The encoded protein is CASSVGLASGGTDTQYF.

There are many counts of this clonotype. This rearrangement joins TRBV5-1 to TRBJ1-4; TRBD1 might be the D (6 bases). This CDR3 has 17 amino acids. Trimming cost V 0 bases and J 4 bases, with 16 bases left between them. Germline CDR1 reads SGHRS; CDR2 reads YFSETQ. The chain's CDR3 is CASSLEGPGGRNEKLFF. CDR3 DNA: TGCGCCAGCAGCTTGGAGGGCCCCGGGGGCCGTAATGAAAAACTGTTTTTT.

This clonotype was counted only a few times. The rearrangement joins TRBV24-1 to TRBJ1-3; D is unclear. The CDR3 consists of 12 residues. Trimming stripped 9 bases from V and 0 bases from J, with 5 bases between. Germline V gene sequence: CDR1 KGHDR, CDR2 SFDVKD. The CDR3 bases are TGTGCCACCTTTAACTCTGGAAACACCATATATTTT. Translated, it gives CATFNSGNTIYF.

This clonotype was counted only a few times. The V and J genes are TRBV6-2 or TRBV6-3 and TRBJ1-2, with D tentatively TRBD1 (6 bases). Germline-derived CDR1 and CDR2 are MNHEY and SVGEGT. The CDR3 has 17 amino acids. The V and J ends lost 6 bases and 0 bases respectively, with 20 bases between them. In nucleotides, the CDR3 is TGTGCCAGCAGCAAGGAATCAGGGGCCGGGGCTAACTATGGCTACACCTTC. It translates to CASSKESGAGANYGYTF.

Relative to its sample, this clonotype is medium-sized. The rearrangement uses TRBV7-2 and TRBJ2-7, with TRBD2 matching 7 bases. V dropped 4 bases and J dropped 4; count of bases not matched to a gene: 10. The germline V gene has CDR1 SGHTA and CDR2 FQGNSA. This CDR3 comprises 15 residues. The CDR3 reads CASSYEGGGNYEQYF. The CDR3 nucleotides are TGTGCCAGCAGCTACGAGGGCGGGGGAAATTACGAGCAGTACTTC.

This clonotype was counted only a few times. The chain combines TRBV9 with TRBJ1-5; D might be TRBD1 (6 bases). In germline, CDR1 is SGDLS, CDR2 YYNGEE. The germline V and J ends were trimmed by 3 bases and 1 base, with 11 bases remaining between them. The CDR3 runs 15 residues. CDR3 residues: CASSARGQSNQPQHF. The CDR3 DNA is TGTGCCAGCAGCGCCCGAGGACAGAGCAATCAGCCCCAGCATTTT.

This clonotype was recorded at least ten times. The chain links TRBV7-9 to TRBJ2-3, with a possible D match to TRBD1 (5 bases). The CDR3 has 13 amino acids. Trimming stripped 6 bases from V and 2 bases from J, with 9 bases between. Germline CDR1 is SEHNR and CDR2 is FQNEAQ (reference sequence). This chain's CDR3 is CASRQGVTDTQYF. The CDR3 region has the DNA TGTGCCAGCAGGCAAGGGGTCACAGATACGCAGTATTTT.

This clonotype was found many times. The chain uses TRBV12-3 or TRBV12-4 and TRBJ2-7, with 11 bases aligning to TRBD1. The V segment lost 4 bases and the J segment 3 bases; nucleotides outside the gene matches: 2. CDR3 size: 14 residues. The chain's CDR3 is CASSSGTGGYEQYF. The CDR3, as DNA: TGTGCCAGCAGTTCGGGGACAGGGGGCTACGAGCAGTACTTC.

The sample holds many counts of this clonotype. This chain joins TRBV7-9 and TRBJ2-7, with TRBD1 matching over 11 bases. The CDR3 has 15 residues. Trimming at V came to 7 bases and at J to 3 bases, leaving 8 bases not matched to a gene. Looked up from germline, CDR1 is SEHNR and CDR2 is FQNEAQ (reference sequence). For the CDR3, the DNA is TGTGCCAGCACCTCCCGGGACAGGGGGATCTACGAGCAGTACTTC. This gives the protein CASTSRDRGIYEQYF.

The CDR3 DNA reads as TGTGCCAGCAGCTCTGGACTGAGGGTTTCGGATGAGCAGTTCTTC. Translation gives CASSSGLRVSDEQFF. The gene calls are TRBV7-9 and TRBJ2-1; the D gene is possibly TRBD2 (5 bases). The CDR3 is 15 amino acids. Trimming took 4 bases from V and 8 from J, leaving 18 bases between them. Germline V gene sequence: CDR1 SEHNR, CDR2 FQNEAQ (reference sequence).

CDR3 amino acids: CASSQDQHRGYTEAFF. The CDR3 nucleotides read TGCGCCAGCAGCCAAGACCAACACAGGGGGTACACTGAAGCTTTCTTT. This chain uses TRBV4-1 with TRBJ1-1; 8 bases map to TRBD1. From germline, CDR1 is MGHRA and CDR2 YSYEKL. The CDR3 consists of 16 residues. V shed 0 bases and J 3 bases; nucleotides not matched to a gene: 6.

This clonotype has more than one count but fewer than ten. The rearrangement uses TRBV14 and TRBJ2-1, with 7 bases matching TRBD1. V gave up 4 bases and J gave up 7 bases; unmatched junction bases: 4. The CDR3 has 13 amino acids. The germline V gene has CDR1 SGHDN and CDR2 FVKESK. The CDR3, as DNA: TGTGCCAGCAGCCTGTCACAGGGGAATGAGCAGTTCTTC. This sequence encodes CASSLSQGNEQFF.

This clonotype has just a few counts. Here the CDR3 DNA reads TGTGCCAGCAGCAACACTCCCGGGCCCGACTTGCAGTATTTT. Its protein product is CASSNTPGPDLQYF. The rearrangement links TRBV27 to TRBJ2-3, with D unresolved. V gave up 6 bases and J gave up 11 bases, with 21 bases separating them. This CDR3 comprises 14 residues. Germline CDR1 and CDR2: MNHEY and SMNVEV (reference sequence).

This clonotype was detected a few times. The genes are TRBV4-3 and TRBJ2-3; 8 nucleotides match TRBD1. V shed 1 base and J 4 bases; nucleotides not matched to a gene: 7. Germline lookup yields CDR1 LGHNA and CDR2 YSLEER. This CDR3 has 16 amino acids. CDR3 sequence reads: CASSQAVPGGADTQYF. The DNA for the CDR3 is TGCGCCAGCAGCCAAGCCGTCCCAGGGGGCGCAGATACGCAGTATTTT.

There are a few counts of this clonotype. Here the CDR3 reads CASSAPTGGGTGELFF. As DNA, the CDR3 is TGTGCCAGCAGCGCCCCGACAGGGGGCGGCACCGGGGAGCTGTTTTTT. The V and J genes are TRBV9 and TRBJ2-2; 10 bases are a match to TRBD1. The CDR3 has 16 residues. CDR1 is SGDLS and CDR2 is YYNGEE in the germline V gene. V lost 3 bases and J lost 4; bases outside the gene matches: 6.

About this clonotype itself: At one end the junction does not follow the germline gene, possibly because of a read error. The J gene is TRBJ2-7, the V gene TRBV5-1; 9 positions agree with TRBD2. The CDR3 is 15 amino acids. Looked up from germline, CDR1 is SGHRS and CDR2 is YFSETQ. CDR3: CASILESSGTYEQYF. The CDR3 bases are TGCGCCAGCATCTTGGAGTCTAGCGGGACCTACGAGCAGTACTTC.